This T cell receptor (beta chain) comes out of a study of T and B cells in COVID-19 patients. Concerning this clonotype: The antigen remains unidentified.

This CDR3 comprises 14 residues. Germline lookup yields CDR1 MDHEN and CDR2 SYDVKM. Trimming removed 6 bases from V and 11 bases from J, with 20 bases in between. From blood, 250-500 ng of genomic DNA served as TRB template. BIOMED2 TRB-A/B primer pools were used in multiplex TRB PCR. One entry per CDR3 protein results from TCRdb running MiXCR on the multiplex PCR reads. The sample includes approximately 5,200 distinct CDR3 sequences, 15% to 20% of them seen just once. Overall study results and limits: The recovered cohort had approximately 2,000 exclusive TCR clusters, including 31 low generation probability clusters. Patients with COVID-19 reportedly showed strongly skewed T cell receptor beta variable and joining gene usage.

Sequencing input: blood. This sequence joins TRBV28 and TRBJ2-1; D is possibly TRBD2 (5 bases). The receptor comes from a human donor who had recovered from COVID-19. In nucleotides, the CDR3 is TGTGCCAGCAGCCTCCGAGGACTCCCTTCTAAGCAGTTCTTC. Translation: CASSLRGLPSKQFF.